This T cell receptor (beta chain) is drawn from a study of blood T cell repertoires in COVID-19 (dated by TCRdb to the early 2020s). Broadly, across the study: Samples covering the acute and convalescent phases of COVID-19 were provided by collaborators in the United States, Italy and Spain. Subjects who had been exposed to COVID-19, were actively infected with it, or had recovered from it provided the deeply sampled blood TCRbeta repertoires that made up the dataset. The material from the prospective study consisted of cDNA or gDNA derived from T cells, B-cell-depleted T cells, or PBMCs. The samples were drawn from two sources: the first 160 participants of the ongoing ImmuneRACE study, and 950 to 1,500 subjects contributed by 6 global collaborators. HLA class I and class II types, where available, came from metadata supplied by the sample provider rather than from assay-based typing. A freely available public database, intended as a resource for researchers studying the immune response to SARS-CoV-2, is where the repertoires were released. A de-identified subject ID, COVID-19 status, age in years and sex were almost always included in the sample metadata. The full study reports these points: How much clinical and demographic metadata was included differed by source and by participant, and the metadata was provided uncurated.

As to this clone: Its antigen remains unidentified. No qualities accompany the bases; no much larger clone lies one base away.

One collaborating source in Seattle enrolled patients while the patients were actively infected and followed the patients over time throughout the course of disease. The collaborating institutions used their own protocols to collect whole blood in K2EDTA tubes. For TCRbeta analysis, collaborators shipped samples in one of three forms: frozen whole blood, isolated PBMCs, or DNA extracted from either of those sample types. Taken from cysteine to phenylalanine, the CDR3 has 15 residues. Here the CDR3 DNA is all that survives: 45 bases in frame from base 1. TCRbeta CDR3 regions were amplified from genomic DNA using the immunoSEQ Assay, a bias-controlled multiplex PCR. The original pipeline was this. Nucleated cell counts per sample were estimated from amplification of reference gene primers within the assay. To quantify the absolute abundance of each unique TCRbeta CDR3 rearrangement, sequence reads were collapsed and filtered. For each sample, productive Simpson clonality was calculated by taking the square root of Simpson's diversity index across productive rearrangements. Entries here come from immuneACCESS through TCRdb and include only in-frame sequences with V and J called. Some clones fail to appear in such tables; in the studies checked, an unresolved V gene covers under half of the shortfall, and the cause of the remainder is unknown. V, J and clone size were drawn from that table, and D and trimming were deduced from the DNA. The sample has approximately 200,000 clones on record, 84% of them singletons. 10% to 13% of the sample rests with the top ten.

Material: peripheral blood. This TCR was sampled from a woman aged 80 or over with COVID-19, enrolled during active disease. The chain is encoded by TRBV21-1 joined to TRBJ2-1; the D call of TRBD1 is as the table states it, not checked on the DNA. TRBV21-1 is deemed a pseudogene. The CDR3 reads as follows: CASSKDSTPYNEQFF. DNA sequence: TGTGCCAGCAGCAAGGACAGTACCCCTTACAATGAGCAGTTCTTC.